Listed here are 19 T cell receptor beta chains from one sample, sequenced in a study of long-term antiretroviral therapy in people with HIV. Survey level was the resolution at which the v3.0 immunoSEQ assay ran. Here immunoSEQ multiplex PCR was the method, and the copy in TCRdb shows in-frame clones only, minus some. Of about 28,000 clones listed, roughly 92% are singletons. The sample consisted of unsorted PBMCs, taken 6.2 years after starting antiretroviral therapy. The receptors were sampled from a man in his forties with HIV.

The chain carries TRBV7-3 and TRBJ2-2; TRBD1 matches at 8 bases. The CDR3 contains 15 residues. Germline V gives CDR1 SGHTA, CDR2 FQGTGA. Unmatched junction bases numbered 7, after V lost 4 bases and J lost 6 bases. CDR3 sequence (DNA): TGTGCCAGCAGCTCCCGGACAGGGTACGCCGGGGAGCTGTTTTTT. This sequence encodes CASSSRTGYAGELFF.

V and J are TRBV10-2 and TRBJ1-3, with D unresolved. Deletions cut 4 bases from V and 0 bases from J, with 7 bases between. Germline CDR1 and CDR2: WSHSY and SAAADI. CDR3 length: 14 amino acids. The CDR3 bases are TGCGCCAGCAGTGGACCGTCCTCTGGAAACACCATATATTTT. As protein: CASSGPSSGNTIYF.

CDR3 nucleotide sequence: TGTGCCAGCGGACAGCCCTTAGATTCCTACGAGCAGTACTTC. Translating gives CASGQPLDSYEQYF. V and J are TRBV5-6 and TRBJ2-7; D is possibly TRBD1 (6 bases). Deletions cut 7 bases from V and 1 base from J, with 15 bases between. Germline V lookup: CDR1 SGHDT, CDR2 YYEEEE. CDR3 length equals 14 residues.

The chain combines TRBV9 with TRBJ2-7, with D tentatively TRBD2 (5 bases). V gave up 3 bases and J gave up 4 bases, with 5 bases separating them. Germline V gene sequence: CDR1 SGDLS, CDR2 YYNGEE. The length of the CDR3 is 11 residues. CDR3 DNA: TGTGCCAGCAGCGCGGGATACGAGCAGTACTTC. This encodes CASSAGYEQYF.

The gene calls are TRBV5-4 and TRBJ2-7; D is uncertain. V dropped 0 bases and J dropped 1 base, with 5 bases sitting between them. The CDR3 is 13 residues long. CDR1 is SGHNT, CDR2 YYREEE, per germline (reference sequence). CDR3 coding DNA: TGTGCCAGCAGCTTGGGACAATCCTACGAGCAGTACTTC. Protein product: CASSLGQSYEQYF.

The V and J genes are TRBV6-1 and TRBJ2-4; D may match TRBD1 or TRBD2 (5 bases each). Germline V gene sequence: CDR1 MNHNS, CDR2 SASEGT. Between the trimmed V and J ends, which lost 6 bases and 6 bases, there was a span of 12 bases. The CDR3 totals 13 residues. For the CDR3, the DNA is TGTGCCAGCAGCGTGTTCGGGGCAAACATTCAGTACTTC. This translates into CASSVFGANIQYF.

As DNA, the CDR3 is TGTGCCAGCAGTCAACAGGGAAACTATGGCTACACCTTC. This translates into CASSQQGNYGYTF. The V gene is TRBV6-1, the J gene TRBJ1-2, with a possible D match to TRBD1 (6 bases). Germline CDR1 reads MNHNS; CDR2 reads SASEGT. CDR3 size: 13 residues. V shed 5 bases and J shed 2 bases, with 9 bases lying between them.

J is TRBJ2-1 and V is TRBV5-6, with 9 positions matching TRBD2. This CDR3 has 14 residues. Per germline, CDR1 SGHDT and CDR2 YYEEEE. J was trimmed by 7 bases and V by 1 base; bases with no gene match: 3. The CDR3, as DNA: TGTGCCAGCAGCTTGAGACTAGCGGATAATGAGCAGTTCTTC. As protein: CASSLRLADNEQFF. The whole variable domain, remainder taken from reference TRBV5-6 and TRBJ2-1, is DAGVTQSPTHLIKTRGQQVTLRCSPKSGHDTVSWYQQALGQGPQFIFQYYEEEERQRGNFPDRFSGHQFPNYSSELNVNALLLGDSALYLCASSLRLADNEQFFGPGTRLTVL.

The chain carries TRBV19 and TRBJ2-5, with a weak D call TRBD2 (6 bases). TRBJ2-7 explains the end of the DNA better; the J call may be wrong. The CDR3 sequence is 15 residues long. Germline V gene sequence: CDR1 LNHDA, CDR2 SQIVND (reference sequence). As DNA, the CDR3 is TGTGCCAGTAGTGCCTCCGGGACTCTCTCCTACGAGCAGTACTTC. It is translated as CASSASGTLSYEQYF.

This clone has just one count. V and J are TRBV7-2 and TRBJ2-5; no firm D call. Germline V gene sequence: CDR1 SGHTA, CDR2 FQGNSA. The ends were cut back, 5 bases at V and 4 bases at J, with 8 bases in the middle. The CDR3 is 12 amino acids. In nucleotides, the CDR3 is TGTGCCAGCAGCCCCCCGACAGAGACCCAGTACTTC. This codes for CASSPPTETQYF.

This clone came up once. The chain joins TRBV25-1 to TRBJ2-2; 15 nucleotides agree with TRBD2. The CDR3 runs 17 residues. V gave up 7 bases and J gave up 5 bases; unmatched junction bases: 8. The V gene's germline CDR1 is MGHDK and CDR2 SYGVNS. As DNA, the CDR3 is TGTGCCAGCACCGGGACTAGCGGGGGGAAAAGAACCGGGGAGCTGTTTTTT. It yields the protein CASTGTSGGKRTGELFF. Full variable domain (missing parts from reference TRBV25-1 and TRBJ2-2): EADIYQTPRYLVIGTGKKITLECSQTMGHDKMYWYQQDPGMELHLIHYSYGVNSTEKGDLSSESTVSRIRTEHFPLTLESARPSHTSQYLCASTGTSGGKRTGELFFGEGSRLTVL.

The genes are TRBV6-5 and TRBJ2-1, with TRBD1 matching 7 bases. The junction had 2 bases not matched to a gene; V was cut back by 4 bases and J by 2 bases. The CDR3 contains 14 residues. Per the germline V gene, CDR1 is MNHEY and CDR2 is SVGAGI. For the CDR3, the DNA is TGTGCCAGCAGTTCCGACAGGGCCTACAATGAGCAGTTCTTC. Encoded protein: CASSSDRAYNEQFF.

The V and J genes are TRBV19 and TRBJ1-1, with D tentatively TRBD1 (6 bases). This CDR3 has 15 residues. CDR1 is LNHDA and CDR2 is SQIVND in the germline V gene (reference sequence). V lost 6 bases to trimming and J lost 0 bases, with 14 bases between them. The CDR3: CASSRAGGLNTEAFF. The DNA of the CDR3 is TGTGCCAGTAGCCGGGCGGGGGGCCTGAACACTGAAGCTTTCTTT.

The gene calls are TRBV10-3 and TRBJ2-7; the match to TRBD1 covers 7 bases. The germline gives CDR1 ENHRY, CDR2 SYGVKD. The CDR3 runs 13 residues. J gave up 6 bases and V 10 bases, and 12 bases lay outside the gene matches. The CDR3 is CATETGTPSEQYF. In DNA, the CDR3 is TGTGCCACCGAGACAGGGACCCCCAGCGAGCAGTACTTC.

The J gene is TRBJ2-2, the V gene TRBV7-9; 7 bases map to TRBD2. The CDR3 runs to 16 residues. Losses at the gene ends were 5 bases for V and 1 base for J; bases not matched to a gene: 7. Germline CDR1 is SEHNR and CDR2 is FQNEAQ (reference sequence). Here the CDR3 reads CASSRPSGLNTGELFF. The CDR3 DNA reads TGTGCCAGCAGCCGACCTAGCGGACTGAACACCGGGGAGCTGTTTTTT.

The V and J genes are TRBV5-1 and TRBJ2-3; 7 bases fit TRBD2. The CDR3 loop spans 16 amino acids. V was clipped by 1 base and J by 3 bases; unmatched bases: 8. Germline-derived CDR1 and CDR2 are SGHRS and YFSETQ. The CDR3 bases are TGCGCCAGCAGCTTGTTGGCGGGAGTCGGGACAGATACGCAGTATTTT. It specifies CASSLLAGVGTDTQYF.

CDR3 region: CASRGTSYEGEQFF. Here the CDR3 DNA reads TGTGCCAGCCGGGGGACTAGTTATGAGGGGGAGCAGTTCTTC. The V gene is TRBV7-3, the J gene TRBJ2-1, with 8 bases lining up with TRBD2. This CDR3 region has 14 residues. V gave up 8 bases and J gave up 10 bases; unmatched junction bases: 13. Germline V gives CDR1 SGHTA, CDR2 FQGTGA.

The V and J genes are TRBV12-5 and TRBJ1-1, with D unclear. Germline lookup yields CDR1 LGHNT and CDR2 FRNRAP. This CDR3 region has 15 residues. V lost 1 base and J 0 bases, leaving 9 bases between the germline ends. CDR3 region: CASGLDRTMNTEAFF. The CDR3 nucleotides are TGTGCTAGTGGTTTGGACAGAACCATGAACACTGAAGCTTTCTTT.

The chain combines TRBV6-5 with TRBJ2-1; D is ambiguous. The V and J ends lost 2 bases and 4 bases respectively, with 6 bases between them. CDR3 length: 13 residues. Germline V CDR1 and CDR2: MNHEY, SVGAGI. The CDR3 nucleotides are TGTGCCAGCAGTTACGGGGTTTACAATGAGCAGTTCTTC. This encodes CASSYGVYNEQFF.